Listed below are T cell receptor beta chains from one sample, sequenced in a study of early T cells in non-severe SARS-CoV-2 infection. Via MiXCR, TCRdb re-called the 5' RACE reads, giving one row per CDR3 protein. The sample records over 25,000 distinct CDR3 sequences, 4.5% being singletons. Source material: whole blood. All receptors come from an adult who was a healthcare worker with PCR-confirmed SARS-CoV-2 infection or an uninfected control (not recorded which). The CDR3 runs from the conserved cysteine through the conserved F or W. D genes are given only for firm matches. Not all rows give a size; the values are once, few, many and, for expanded clones, a class.

v_gene	j_gene	len	abundance	d_gene	CDR3aa	CDR3nt
TRBV5-5	TRBJ2-2	16	.	.	CASSLGLGLSTGELFF	TGTGCCAGCAGCTTGGGCCTGGGATTGAGCACCGGGGAGCTGTTTTTT
TRBV18	TRBJ1-1	13	many	.	CASSPNVNTEAFF	TGTGCCAGCTCACCGAACGTGAACACTGAAGCTTTCTTT
TRBV11-3	TRBJ2-2	17	few	.	CASSEGDPGQNTGELFF	TGTGCCAGCAGCGAAGGTGACCCCGGACAGAACACCGGGGAGCTGTTTTTT
TRBV30	TRBJ2-3	15	.	TRBD2	CAWVAGTTSTDTQYF	TGTGCCTGGGTAGCCGGGACTACGAGCACAGATACGCAGTATTTT
TRBV12-3/TRBV12-4	TRBJ1-1	14	many	.	CASSLRAMNTEAFF	TGTGCCAGCAGTTTACGTGCGATGAACACTGAAGCTTTCTTT
TRBV5-1	TRBJ2-6	17	many	TRBD1	CASSRDSLNSGANVLTF	TGCGCCAGCAGCCGGGACAGCCTAAACTCTGGGGCCAACGTCCTGACTTTC
TRBV12-3/TRBV12-4	TRBJ2-1	15	.	TRBD2	CASSPWDYNGHEQFF	TGTGCCAGCAGCCCGTGGGACTACAACGGACATGAGCAGTTCTTC
TRBV29-1	TRBJ2-1	10	many	.	CSVDGDGGVF	TGCAGCGTTGACGGGGACGGAGGGGTCTTC
TRBV28	TRBJ2-5	11	few	.	CASSRPETQYF	TGTGCCAGCAGCCGGCCGGAGACCCAGTACTTC
TRBV18	TRBJ2-7	14	.	TRBD2	CASSPRAGEGEQYF	TGTGCCAGCTCACCACGGGCGGGAGAAGGTGAGCAGTACTTC
TRBV11-3	TRBJ1-6	13	many	.	CASSSGYNSPLHF	TGTGCCAGCAGCTCGGGTTATAATTCACCCCTCCACTTT
TRBV28	TRBJ2-3	11	many	.	CASSFTDTQYF	TGTGCCAGCAGCTTCACAGATACGCAGTATTTT
TRBV7-3	TRBJ2-3	15	.	.	CASSLSGPPTDTQYF	TGTGCCAGCAGCTTATCCGGCCCACCCACAGATACGCAGTATTTT
TRBV20-1	TRBJ2-5	14	many	TRBD1	CSATDVTGGETQYF	TGCAGTGCTACAGACGTGACAGGGGGAGAGACCCAGTACTTC
TRBV7-9	TRBJ2-2	13	.	.	CASRLGNTGELFF	TGTGCCAGCAGGCTCGGAAACACCGGGGAGCTGTTTTTT
TRBV18	TRBJ1-1	15	few	.	CASSRRTAQNTEAFF	TGTGCCAGCTCACGTCGGACCGCACAGAACACTGAAGCTTTCTTT
TRBV12-3/TRBV12-4	TRBJ2-6	15	.	.	CASSLDRSGANVLTF	TGTGCCAGCAGTTTAGACAGATCTGGGGCCAACGTCCTGACTTTC
TRBV7-8	TRBJ2-3	13	many	.	CASSRALLDTQYF	TGTGCCAGCAGCCGGGCCCTACTAGATACGCAGTATTTT
TRBV19	TRBJ1-5	14	.	.	CASRDGGENQPQHF	TGTGCCAGTAGGGACGGCGGGGAAAATCAGCCCCAGCATTTT
TRBV7-6	TRBJ2-1	16	.	.	CASSLPGQQGRNEQFF	TGTGCCAGCAGCTTACCGGGACAACAAGGAAGGAATGAGCAGTTCTTC
TRBV6-6	TRBJ1-2	15	many	.	CASSYRNDRNYGYTF	TGTGCCAGCAGTTACCGAAATGACAGAAACTATGGCTACACCTTC
TRBV7-9	TRBJ2-7	11	.	.	CASSAGSEQYF	TGTGCCAGCAGCGCAGGGTCCGAGCAGTACTTC
TRBV6-1	TRBJ2-3	16	many	TRBD1	CASSERGQGSADTQYF	TGTGCCAGCAGTGAAAGGGGACAGGGTTCCGCAGATACGCAGTATTTT
TRBV6-2/TRBV6-3	TRBJ2-7	15	medium-sized	TRBD2	CASSRTGTSVYEQYF	TGTGCCAGCAGCCGAACCGGGACTAGCGTCTACGAGCAGTACTTC
TRBV20-1	TRBJ2-7	12	many	.	CSAGGAGNEQYF	TGCAGTGCGGGGGGGGCAGGGAACGAGCAGTACTTC
TRBV11-3	TRBJ2-4	15	.	.	CASSSQGSGWDIQYF	TGTGCCAGCAGCTCCCAGGGCAGCGGGTGGGACATTCAGTACTTC
TRBV7-6	TRBJ2-3	15	many	.	CASAGTAGAADTQYF	TGTGCCAGCGCGGGGACGGCGGGGGCGGCGGATACGCAGTATTTT
TRBV19	TRBJ1-2	19	.	TRBD1	CASSLPDRDLHPNNYGYTF	TGTGCCAGCTCCTTACCCGACAGGGACCTTCACCCTAATAACTATGGCTACACCTTC
TRBV25-1	TRBJ2-6	18	many	.	CASSGPGHLVVGANVLTF	TGTGCCAGCAGTGGTCCAGGGCATTTGGTGGTTGGGGCCAACGTCCTGACTTTC
TRBV3-1	TRBJ2-7	14	.	TRBD1	CASSLWDRTYEQYF	TGTGCCAGCAGCCTTTGGGACAGGACCTACGAGCAGTACTTC
TRBV6-1	TRBJ1-2	15	.	TRBD1	CASSTRDRANYGYTF	TGTGCCAGCAGTACCCGGGACAGGGCTAACTATGGCTACACCTTC
TRBV7-6	TRBJ2-3	14	many	.	CASSLAGNTDTQYF	TGTGCCAGCAGCTTAGCGGGGAACACAGATACGCAGTATTTT
TRBV29-1	TRBJ1-2	11	.	.	CSVGYRAGYTF	TGCAGCGTTGGTTATAGGGCTGGCTACACCTTC
TRBV7-6	TRBJ1-4	16	many	TRBD1	CASSWGQGRTNEKLFF	TGTGCCAGCAGCTGGGGACAGGGGCGGACTAATGAAAAACTGTTTTTT
TRBV6-1	TRBJ1-5	13	many	.	CAVRMVGNQPQHF	TGTGCCGTGCGGATGGTGGGCAATCAGCCCCAGCATTTT
TRBV29-1	TRBJ2-7	15	.	TRBD1	CSATGQGRPIYEQYF	TGCAGCGCCACCGGACAGGGGAGACCCATCTACGAGCAGTACTTC
TRBV29-1	TRBJ2-2	11	many	.	CSVPLTGELFF	TGCAGCGTCCCCCTTACCGGGGAGCTGTTTTTT
TRBV18	TRBJ2-3	12	.	.	CASSPPTDTQYF	TGTGCCAGCTCACCACCAACAGATACGCAGTATTTT
TRBV2	TRBJ2-3	13	many	TRBD2	CASSGIAGDTQYF	TGTGCCAGCAGTGGAATAGCGGGCGATACGCAGTATTTT
TRBV5-4	TRBJ2-1	17	few	TRBD2	CASSLGGTSGSYNEQFF	TGTGCCAGCAGCTTGGGTGGGACTAGCGGGAGTTACAATGAGCAGTTCTTC
TRBV11-1	TRBJ1-1	13	many	TRBD1	CASSLGQGPEAFF	TGTGCCAGCAGCTTAGGACAGGGGCCTGAAGCTTTCTTT